This record concerns one T cell receptor beta chain sequence. Its cognate antigen is unknown. Repertoires were generated with immunoSEQ multiplex PCR, while TCRdb's copy carries only in-frame clones and drops some. This repertoire shows about 5,200 clones, 80% to 90% found once; its top ten account for about 2.9%. This record belongs to a study of B cell selection in AIRE deficiency. Study findings and constraints: Shorter CDR3s marked shared Treg sequences, biased toward few non-templated insertions. About 29% of healthy-shared Treg sequences were found among patient Tconv cells.

Regulatory T cells were sorted as CD4+CD25hiCD127low/negative. This CDR3 has 14 amino acids. The V end was cut by 5 bases, the J end by 1 base, with 11 bases between. The germline V gene encodes CDR1 SGHNT and CDR2 YYREEE (reference sequence). This chain links TRBV5-4 with TRBJ2-3, with D possibly TRBD2 on 6 matching bases. This TCR was recovered from a human donor with AIRE deficiency. Sequencing was done on a sample of Tregs sorted from PBMCs. The CDR3 spells CASSSRDRTDTQYF. CDR3 DNA: TGTGCCAGCAGTTCGCGGGACCGCACAGATACGCAGTATTTT.